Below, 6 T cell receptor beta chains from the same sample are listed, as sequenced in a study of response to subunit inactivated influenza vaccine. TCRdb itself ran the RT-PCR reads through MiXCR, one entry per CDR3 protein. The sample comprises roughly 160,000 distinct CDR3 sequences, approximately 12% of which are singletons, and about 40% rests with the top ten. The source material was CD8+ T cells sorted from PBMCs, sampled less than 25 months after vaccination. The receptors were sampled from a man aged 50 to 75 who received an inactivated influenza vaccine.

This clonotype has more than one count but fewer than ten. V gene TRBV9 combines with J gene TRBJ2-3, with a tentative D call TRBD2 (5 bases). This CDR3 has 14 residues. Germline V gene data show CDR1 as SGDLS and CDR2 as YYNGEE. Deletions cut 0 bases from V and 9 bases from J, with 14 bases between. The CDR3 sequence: CASSVDRGLWTQYF. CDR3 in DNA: TGTGCCAGCAGCGTAGATCGGGGATTGTGGACGCAGTATTTT.

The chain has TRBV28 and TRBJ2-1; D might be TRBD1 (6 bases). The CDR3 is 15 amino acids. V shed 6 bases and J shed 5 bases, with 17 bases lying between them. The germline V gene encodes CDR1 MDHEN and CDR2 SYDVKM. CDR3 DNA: TGTGCCAGCAGATGGGACAAGGGAGTTAACAATGAGCAGTTCTTC. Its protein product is CASRWDKGVNNEQFF.

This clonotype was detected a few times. The CDR3 spells CASSLVIRAEQYF. The CDR3 DNA reads as TGCGCCAGCAGCTTGGTAATCAGGGCCGAGCAGTACTTC. The chain recombines TRBV5-1 with TRBJ2-7, with D possibly matching TRBD1 (5 bases). V lost 0 bases to trimming and J lost 6 bases, with 10 bases between them. This CDR3 is built from 13 residues. Germline lookup yields CDR1 SGHRS and CDR2 YFSETQ.

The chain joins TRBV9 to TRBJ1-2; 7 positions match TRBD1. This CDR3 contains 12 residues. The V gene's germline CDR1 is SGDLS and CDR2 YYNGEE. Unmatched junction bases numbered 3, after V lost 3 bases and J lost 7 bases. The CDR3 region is CASSGDRVGYTF. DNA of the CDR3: TGTGCCAGCAGCGGCGACAGGGTTGGCTACACCTTC.

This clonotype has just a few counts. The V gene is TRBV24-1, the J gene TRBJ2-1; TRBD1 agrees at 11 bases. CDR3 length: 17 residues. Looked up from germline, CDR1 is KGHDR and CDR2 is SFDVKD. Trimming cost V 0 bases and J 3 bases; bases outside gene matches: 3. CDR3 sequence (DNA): TGTGCCACCAGTGATTTGGAGGGACAGGGGGACTACAATGAGCAGTTCTTC. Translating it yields CATSDLEGQGDYNEQFF.

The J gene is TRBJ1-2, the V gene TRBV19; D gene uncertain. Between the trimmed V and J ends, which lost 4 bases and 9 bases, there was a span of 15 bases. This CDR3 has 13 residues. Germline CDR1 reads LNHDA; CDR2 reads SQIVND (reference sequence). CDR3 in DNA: TGTGCCAGTAGTACCGGACTCCTCCTGAGCTACACCTTC. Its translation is CASSTGLLLSYTF.